The clone carrying this TCR beta chain appeared once. The data belong to a study of control samples from healthy donors and cancer patients. This table comes from immunoSEQ multiplex PCR, and its TCRdb copy is limited to in-frame clones, with some not included. The sample holds roughly 200,000 clones, 85% to 95% seen once. Germline V lookup: CDR1 SEHNR, CDR2 FQNEAQ (reference sequence). The CDR3 contains 17 residues. The source material was blood. The TCR originated in a man aged 50 to 59 in good health. This sequence joins TRBV7-9 and TRBJ2-4; weak D call: TRBD1 (5 bases). CDR3 sequence reads: CAIRPPRGTLAKNIQYF. CDR3 DNA sequence: TGTGCAATCAGGCCTCCTAGGGGTACCTTAGCCAAAAACATTCAGTACTTC.